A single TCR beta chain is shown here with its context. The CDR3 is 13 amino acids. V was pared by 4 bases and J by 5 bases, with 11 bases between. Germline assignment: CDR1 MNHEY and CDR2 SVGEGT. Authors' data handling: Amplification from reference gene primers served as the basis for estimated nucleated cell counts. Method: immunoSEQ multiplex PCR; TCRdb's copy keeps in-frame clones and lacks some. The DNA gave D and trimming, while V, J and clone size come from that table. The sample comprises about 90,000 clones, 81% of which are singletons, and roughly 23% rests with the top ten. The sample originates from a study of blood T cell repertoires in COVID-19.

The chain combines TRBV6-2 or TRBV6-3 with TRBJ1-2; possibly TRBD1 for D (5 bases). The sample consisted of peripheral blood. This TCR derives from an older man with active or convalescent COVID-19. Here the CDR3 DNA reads TGTGCCAGCAGTTTCCAGGGAAATTATGGCTACACCTTC. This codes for CASSFQGNYGYTF.